This is a list of T cell receptor beta chains from one sample in a study of cytomegalovirus exposure and HLA in healthy donors. This table comes from immunoSEQ multiplex PCR, and its TCRdb copy is limited to in-frame clones, with some not included. The sample lists about 56,000 clones, around nine tenths occurring once. The sample consisted of PBMCs. Source of these receptors: a young man in good health and CMV-seronegative. CDR3s include the opening cysteine and the closing phenylalanine or tryptophan. The D gene is left open where the match is weak. Only part of the rows carry a size: once, few, many, or a class if the clone is expanded.

d_gene	abundance	v_gene	j_gene	CDR3nt	CDR3aa
TRBD1	-	TRBV4-1	TRBJ1-5	TGCGCCAGCAGCCAAGAAAGGGGGCACACGGATCAGCCCCAGCATTTT	CASSQERGHTDQPQHF
-	-	TRBV15	TRBJ2-7	TGTGCCACCAGCAGAGATTCTCAGGGGCATTACGAGCAGTACTTC	CATSRDSQGHYEQYF
TRBD2	once	TRBV27	TRBJ2-7	TGTGCCAGCAGTTTAGAGGCTAGCGGGAGAGGGTACGAGCAGTACTTC	CASSLEASGRGYEQYF
TRBD2	once	TRBV7-2	TRBJ2-5	TGTGCCAGCAGCTTAGCGATACGCGCTAGCGGGAGGGCCTGGGGGGAGACCCAGTACTTC	CASSLAIRASGRAWGETQYF
TRBD1	-	TRBV4-1	TRBJ1-1	TGCGCCAGCAAAAACCCCACAGGGGGGACTGAAGCTTTCTTT	CASKNPTGGTEAFF
TRBD1	-	TRBV19	TRBJ2-1	TGTGCCAGTACCCGAGGGGGCGGACTTCTGGAGGAGCAGTTCTTC	CASTRGGGLLEEQFF
TRBD2	-	TRBV27	TRBJ2-7	TGTGCCAGCAGTCTAAGTCCGGGGGGTCACGAGCAGTACTTC	CASSLSPGGHEQYF
TRBD1	many	TRBV27	TRBJ1-2	TGTGCCAGCAGTATTTCCGGGACAGAAGGACTCTATGGCTACACCTTC	CASSISGTEGLYGYTF
TRBD2	-	TRBV28	TRBJ2-5	TGTGCCAGCAGTCCAAATGAGGGACTAGCGGGAGAACTAGAGACCCAGTACTTC	CASSPNEGLAGELETQYF
TRBD1	-	TRBV7-8	TRBJ1-2	TGTGCCAGCAGCTTAGCGGCCAGGACAGGGACCTATGGCTACACCTTC	CASSLAARTGTYGYTF
-	-	TRBV5-1	TRBJ2-6	TGCGCCAGCAGCGCCCCGGGTTCTGGGGCCAACGTCCTGACTTTC	CASSAPGSGANVLTF
-	-	TRBV7-3	TRBJ2-7	TGTGCCAGCAGCTTAACGGGGGGACAGAATCAGTACTTC	CASSLTGGQNQYF
-	-	TRBV7-3	TRBJ2-5	TGTGCCAGCAGCTTACGGGTCCAAGAGACCCAGTACTTC	CASSLRVQETQYF
-	-	TRBV14	TRBJ1-3	TGTGCCAGCAGCCGTCAGGGCTTGGGCCGAAACACCATATATTTT	CASSRQGLGRNTIYF
TRBD2	-	TRBV19	TRBJ2-3	TGTGCCAGTAGTCCGGGGGGGATCACAGATACGCAGTATTTT	CASSPGGITDTQYF
TRBD1	-	TRBV28	TRBJ1-2	TGTGCCAGCAGTTTAAGGGGGCCTCCAAACTATGGCTACACCTTC	CASSLRGPPNYGYTF
-	-	TRBV23-1	TRBJ1-5	TGCGCCAGCAGTCAATCTTCGGCAGGAACTAATCAGCCCCAGCATTTT	CASSQSSAGTNQPQHF
TRBD2	-	TRBV6-1	TRBJ2-1	TGTGCCAGCAGTGAAGGTCTAGCGGGACCTCATGAGCAGTTCTTC	CASSEGLAGPHEQFF
-	few	TRBV5-6	TRBJ2-1	TGTGCCAGCAGCTTGGCCCCGTACAATGAGCAGTTCTTC	CASSLAPYNEQFF
-	-	TRBV19	TRBJ1-1	TGTGCCAGTACCTCGGGTGTAAACACTGAAGCTTTCTTT	CASTSGVNTEAFF
TRBD2	-	TRBV6-7	TRBJ2-3	TGTGCCAGCAATTATTGCGGGAGAACAGATACGCAGTATTTT	CASNYCGRTDTQYF
-	-	TRBV28	TRBJ2-7	TGTGCCAGCAGTTCCAGGGGTGGGTACGAGCAGTACTTC	CASSSRGGYEQYF
TRBD1	-	TRBV2	TRBJ2-7	TGTGCCAGCAGTTCTCCCGGGACAGGGGACCCCTACGAGCAGTACTTC	CASSSPGTGDPYEQYF
TRBD1	-	TRBV13	TRBJ2-3	TGTGCCAGCAGCTCGGAACAGGGGTATGCAGATACGCAGTATTTT	CASSSEQGYADTQYF
TRBD1	-	TRBV10-1	TRBJ1-1	TGCGCCAGCAGCTTGACAGGGAAGTCTGAAGCTTTCTTT	CASSLTGKSEAFF
TRBD2	-	TRBV5-6	TRBJ2-7	TGTGCCAGCACCATTAGCGGGAGCTCCTACGAGCAGTACTTC	CASTISGSSYEQYF
-	-	TRBV28	TRBJ1-5	TGTGCCAGCAGTCTGGGGCAGCGACAGCCCCAGCATTTT	CASSLGQRQPQHF
-	-	TRBV18	TRBJ1-5	TGTGCCAGCTCACCTACAGGGAATGTCAATCAGCCCCAGCATTTT	CASSPTGNVNQPQHF
TRBD2	-	TRBV6-1	TRBJ2-7	TGTGCCAGCAGTGTGACTAGCGGGAGTTCCTACGAGCAGTACTTC	CASSVTSGSSYEQYF
-	-	TRBV9	TRBJ2-5	TGTGCCAGCAGCCCGACAGCGGGTTTTGAGACCCAGTACTTC	CASSPTAGFETQYF
-	-	TRBV11-2	TRBJ2-1	TGTGCCAGCAGGGGTCCAGGGGAGAACAATGAGCAGTTCTTC	CASRGPGENNEQFF
-	-	TRBV5-4	TRBJ1-1	TGTGCCAGCAGCGGCCCGAACACTGAAGCTTTCTTT	CASSGPNTEAFF
TRBD1	-	TRBV5-5	TRBJ2-5	TGTGCCAGCAGCCCGAGACAGGGCCAAGAGACCCAGTACTTC	CASSPRQGQETQYF
TRBD2	-	TRBV7-8	TRBJ2-1	TGTGCCAGCAGCTTCTTAGCGGGAATTAAAAACAATGAGCAGTTCTTC	CASSFLAGIKNNEQFF
TRBD2	-	TRBV4-3	TRBJ2-1	TGCGCCAGCAGCCGATCCGGGACTAGCGGGAGACGGAACAATGAGCAGTTCTTC	CASSRSGTSGRRNNEQFF
TRBD2	-	TRBV4-3	TRBJ2-2	TGCGCCAGCAGCCAAACCGGGAGGGCCTACGGGGAGCTGTTTTTT	CASSQTGRAYGELFF
TRBD2	-	TRBV11-3	TRBJ2-5	TGTGCCAGCAGCTTAGGGGAGGGGTCAGAGACCCAGTACTTC	CASSLGEGSETQYF
-	-	TRBV2	TRBJ1-4	TGTGCCAGCACCCGCAGGGGTCCCCAGGAGGCTAATGAAAAACTGTTTTTT	CASTRRGPQEANEKLFF
TRBD1	-	TRBV5-1	TRBJ2-7	TGCGCCAGCAGCCCGAAAAACCCGGGACAGGGTCTTACCTACGAGCAGTACTTC	CASSPKNPGQGLTYEQYF
-	-	TRBV9	TRBJ2-5	TGTGCCAGCAGCGAGGAGGACTACCAAGAGACCCAGTACTTC	CASSEEDYQETQYF
-	-	TRBV7-9	TRBJ2-2	TGTGCCAGCAGCTTAGTTATTCGCGTAGAGGGATCCGGGGAGCTGTTTTTT	CASSLVIRVEGSGELFF
TRBD2	-	TRBV6-4	TRBJ2-7	TGTGCCAGCAGCTTCTTGACTAGCGGGAGTGACGAGCAGTACTTC	CASSFLTSGSDEQYF
TRBD2	-	TRBV11-3	TRBJ2-5	TGTGCCAGCAGCCGAGCGGGACCCCAAGAGACCCAGTACTTC	CASSRAGPQETQYF
-	-	TRBV5-1	TRBJ1-1	TGCGCCAGCAGCTTGAGCCAGGGCAGGGTGGGCACTGAAGCTTTCTTT	CASSLSQGRVGTEAFF